The rows below give T cell receptor beta chains drawn from one sample of a study of shared clonotypes between healthy human individuals. Measured with immunoSEQ multiplex PCR; TCRdb has only the in-frame clones, and not every one. The table lists 1.4 million or so clones, approximately 98.5% of them singletons. Sequenced input: naive CD4+ T cells sorted from blood. These receptors were taken from a man under 40 in good health. The CDR3 runs from the conserved cysteine through the conserved F or W. A D gene is named only where the DNA matches it firmly. Not every row has a clone size; where given, it reads once, few, many or a size class.

CDR3aa	CDR3nt	j_gene	d_gene	abundance	v_gene
CASSLGREADTDTQYF	TGCGCCAGCAGCTTGGGGCGGGAGGCCGACACAGATACGCAGTATTTT	TRBJ2-3	TRBD2	NA	TRBV5-1
CALVGSSYEQYF	TGTGCCTTGGTGGGTAGCAGCTACGAGCAGTACTTC	TRBJ2-7	NA	NA	TRBV30
CAWSRGVRYEQYF	TGTGCCTGGAGTCGCGGGGTACGGTACGAGCAGTACTTC	TRBJ2-7	NA	NA	TRBV30
CASSVGGVTGELFF	TGTGCCAGCAGCGTAGGCGGAGTCACCGGGGAGCTGTTTTTT	TRBJ2-2	NA	NA	TRBV9
CASSLRLASLYEQYF	TGTGCCAGCAGCTTACGACTAGCGAGCCTCTACGAGCAGTACTTC	TRBJ2-7	TRBD2	NA	TRBV7-9
CASSLLSYEQYF	TGTGCCAGCAGTTTACTCAGCTACGAGCAGTACTTC	TRBJ2-7	NA	NA	TRBV28
CASSFSSSVGSSGGDTQYF	TGTGCCAGCAGCTTCTCCTCCTCCGTCGGAAGTAGCGGGGGGGATACGCAGTATTTT	TRBJ2-3	TRBD2	NA	TRBV7-8
CASSLGDSYYEQYF	TGCGCCAGCAGCTTGGGGGACAGCTACTACGAGCAGTACTTC	TRBJ2-7	TRBD1	NA	TRBV5-1
CASIVSGSGYEQYF	TGTGCCAGCATCGTAAGCGGGAGTGGGTACGAGCAGTACTTC	TRBJ2-7	TRBD2	NA	TRBV28
CASSLAANTEAFF	TGTGCCAGCAGCTTGGCCGCGAACACTGAAGCTTTCTTT	TRBJ1-1	NA	NA	TRBV5-4
CASSFRRVNTGELFF	TGTGCCAGCAGCTTCCGCAGGGTGAACACCGGGGAGCTGTTTTTT	TRBJ2-2	NA	NA	TRBV5-6
CASSLWRGAKSYEQYF	TGTGCCAGCAGTTTATGGCGGGGTGCGAAGTCCTACGAGCAGTACTTC	TRBJ2-7	NA	NA	TRBV27
CASSTSGSRLYEQYF	TGTGCCAGCAGTACTAGCGGGAGTCGTTTATACGAGCAGTACTTC	TRBJ2-7	TRBD2	NA	TRBV6-5
CSARTGETQYF	TGCAGTGCCAGGACAGGAGAGACCCAGTACTTC	TRBJ2-5	TRBD1	NA	TRBV20-1
CSVEWRYTDTQYF	TGCAGCGTTGAATGGCGGTACACAGATACGCAGTATTTT	TRBJ2-3	NA	NA	TRBV29-1
CASSQAGTGGYWGTDTQYF	TGCGCCAGCAGCCAAGCCGGGACAGGGGGCTATTGGGGCACAGATACGCAGTATTTT	TRBJ2-3	TRBD1	NA	TRBV4-3
CATHRARDGYTF	TGTGCCACACACAGGGCCCGAGATGGCTACACCTTC	TRBJ1-2	NA	NA	TRBV9
CASSPATKRSNTGELFF	TGTGCCAGCAGCCCCGCCACGAAGCGGTCGAACACCGGGGAGCTGTTTTTT	TRBJ2-2	NA	NA	TRBV5-4
CASSYTGGVETQYF	TGTGCCAGCAGCTACACAGGGGGCGTCGAGACCCAGTACTTC	TRBJ2-5	TRBD1	NA	TRBV2
CAILGTSFNEQFF	TGTGCCATCCTCGGGACTTCCTTCAATGAGCAGTTCTTC	TRBJ2-1	NA	NA	TRBV6-1
CASSRDRSNEQFF	TGCGCCAGCAGCAGAGACAGAAGCAATGAGCAGTTCTTC	TRBJ2-1	NA	NA	TRBV5-1
CASSGGVDQPQHF	TGTGCCAGCTCCGGGGGCGTGGATCAGCCCCAGCATTTT	TRBJ1-5	NA	NA	TRBV18
CASSFFSEQFF	TGTGCCAGCAGTTTCTTCAGTGAGCAGTTCTTC	TRBJ2-1	NA	NA	TRBV28
CSVLTPSTDTQYF	TGCAGCGTACTGACACCGAGCACAGATACGCAGTATTTT	TRBJ2-3	NA	NA	TRBV29-1
CASTQRVKRTEKLFF	TGTGCCAGTACCCAGCGTGTGAAACGGACTGAAAAACTGTTTTTT	TRBJ1-4	NA	NA	TRBV19
CASSPGVAGNEQFF	TGTGCCAGCAGCCCCGGGGTAGCGGGCAATGAGCAGTTCTTC	TRBJ2-1	TRBD2	NA	TRBV28
CASSLRPTGTYSNQPQHF	TGCGCCAGCAGTTTGAGGCCTACCGGGACATATAGCAATCAGCCCCAGCATTTT	TRBJ1-5	NA	NA	TRBV5-1
CASSLTDGAALTF	TGCGCCAGCAGCTTAACAGACGGAGCAGCCTTAACCTTC	TRBJ1-2	NA	once	TRBV5-1
CASSTRSYLQFF	TGTGCCAGCAGTACCAGGTCCTATCTGCAGTTCTTC	TRBJ2-1	NA	NA	TRBV28
CSVQLAGGPHIKRTDTQYF	TGCAGCGTTCAACTAGCGGGAGGGCCTCACATCAAACGCACAGATACGCAGTATTTT	TRBJ2-3	TRBD2	NA	TRBV29-1
CASSQDFRTGFGTDTQYF	TGCGCCAGCAGCCAAGATTTTAGGACAGGGTTTGGCACAGATACGCAGTATTTT	TRBJ2-3	TRBD1	NA	TRBV4-1
CASSLGPGKGNYGYTF	TGTGCCAGCAGCTTGGGGCCAGGGAAGGGGAACTATGGCTACACCTTC	TRBJ1-2	NA	NA	TRBV5-4
CASSVGDSPGQTQYF	TGTGCCAGCAGCGTAGGGGACAGCCCTGGGCAGACCCAGTACTTC	TRBJ2-5	TRBD1	NA	TRBV9
CASSLVPTDTQYF	TGTGCCAGCAGCTTGGTCCCTACAGATACGCAGTATTTT	TRBJ2-3	NA	NA	TRBV7-2
CASSENSGRAYGQFF	TGCGCCAGCAGTGAGAATAGCGGGAGGGCCTATGGGCAGTTCTTC	TRBJ2-1	TRBD2	NA	TRBV10-1
CASSFQGLGDYEQYF	TGTGCCAGCAGTTTTCAGGGTCTAGGGGATTACGAGCAGTACTTC	TRBJ2-7	NA	NA	TRBV6-5
CASSTRQGFQETQYF	TGTGCCAGCAGCACGAGACAGGGTTTTCAAGAGACCCAGTACTTC	TRBJ2-5	TRBD1	NA	TRBV5-4
CASSLVVAGQGNEKLFF	TGTGCCAGCAGCTTAGTTGTCGCGGGACAGGGTAATGAAAAACTGTTTTTT	TRBJ1-4	TRBD1	NA	TRBV7-2
CASSFGADTQYF	TGTGCCAGCAGCTTCGGGGCAGATACGCAGTATTTT	TRBJ2-3	NA	NA	TRBV7-9
CASSARRGGNTEAFF	TGTGCCAGCAGCGCAAGAAGGGGTGGGAACACTGAAGCTTTCTTT	TRBJ1-1	NA	NA	TRBV4-2